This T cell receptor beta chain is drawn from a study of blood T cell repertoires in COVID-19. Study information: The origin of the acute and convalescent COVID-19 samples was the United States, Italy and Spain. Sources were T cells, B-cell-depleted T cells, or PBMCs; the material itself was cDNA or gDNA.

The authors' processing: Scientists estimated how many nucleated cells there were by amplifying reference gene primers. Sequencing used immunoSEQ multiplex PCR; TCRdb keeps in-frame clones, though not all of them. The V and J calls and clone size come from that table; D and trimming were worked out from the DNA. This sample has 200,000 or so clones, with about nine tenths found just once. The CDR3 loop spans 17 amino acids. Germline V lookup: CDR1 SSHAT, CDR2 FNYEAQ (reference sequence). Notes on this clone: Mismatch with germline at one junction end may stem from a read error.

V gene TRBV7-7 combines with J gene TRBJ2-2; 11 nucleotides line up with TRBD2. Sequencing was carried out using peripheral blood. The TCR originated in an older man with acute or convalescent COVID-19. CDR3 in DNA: TGTGCTAGCAGCCCGCCACTAGCGGGAGTCGGTCCCGGGGAGCTGTTTTTT. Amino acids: CASSPPLAGVGPGELFF.